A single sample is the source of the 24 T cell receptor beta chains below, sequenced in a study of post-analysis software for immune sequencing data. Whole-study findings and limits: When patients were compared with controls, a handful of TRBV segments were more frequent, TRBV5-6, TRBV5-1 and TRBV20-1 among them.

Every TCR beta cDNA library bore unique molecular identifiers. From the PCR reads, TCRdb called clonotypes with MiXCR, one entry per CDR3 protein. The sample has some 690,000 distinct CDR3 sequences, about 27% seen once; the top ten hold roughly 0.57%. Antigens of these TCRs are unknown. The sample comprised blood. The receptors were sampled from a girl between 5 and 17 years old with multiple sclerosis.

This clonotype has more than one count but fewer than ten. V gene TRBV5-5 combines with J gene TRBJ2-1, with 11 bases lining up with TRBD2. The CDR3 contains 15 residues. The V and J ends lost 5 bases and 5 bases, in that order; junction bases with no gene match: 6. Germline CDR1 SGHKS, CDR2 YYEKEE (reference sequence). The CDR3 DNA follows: TGTGCCAGCAGAGCGACTAGCGGGAACCACAATGAGCAGTTCTTC. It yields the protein CASRATSGNHNEQFF.

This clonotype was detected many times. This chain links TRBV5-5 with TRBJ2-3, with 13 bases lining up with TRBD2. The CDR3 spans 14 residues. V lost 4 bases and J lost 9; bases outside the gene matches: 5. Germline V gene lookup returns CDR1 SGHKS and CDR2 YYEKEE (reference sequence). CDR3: CASSTGLAGDTQYF. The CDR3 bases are TGTGCCAGCAGCACCGGACTAGCGGGAGACACGCAGTATTTT.

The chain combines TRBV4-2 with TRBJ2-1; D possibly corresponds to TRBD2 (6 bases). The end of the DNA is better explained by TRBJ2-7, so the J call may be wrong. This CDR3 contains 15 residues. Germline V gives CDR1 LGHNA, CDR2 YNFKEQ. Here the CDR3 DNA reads TGTGCCAGCAGCATACGGGGGAGCTCCTACAATGAGCAGTACTTC. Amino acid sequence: CASSIRGSSYNEQYF.

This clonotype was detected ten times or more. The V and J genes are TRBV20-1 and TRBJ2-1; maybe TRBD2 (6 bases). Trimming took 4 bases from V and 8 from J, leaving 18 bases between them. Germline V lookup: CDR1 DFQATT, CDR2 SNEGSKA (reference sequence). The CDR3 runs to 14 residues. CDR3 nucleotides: TGCAGTGCTATCGGTCACTCGGAGGGGCATGAGCAGTTCTTC. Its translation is CSAIGHSEGHEQFF.

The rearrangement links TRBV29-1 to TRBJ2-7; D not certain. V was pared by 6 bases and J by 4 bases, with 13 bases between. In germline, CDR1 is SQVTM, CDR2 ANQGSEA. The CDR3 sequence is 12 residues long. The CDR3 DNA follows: TGCAGCGTCTCACCCTTAGGGTACGAGCAGTACTTC. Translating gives CSVSPLGYEQYF.

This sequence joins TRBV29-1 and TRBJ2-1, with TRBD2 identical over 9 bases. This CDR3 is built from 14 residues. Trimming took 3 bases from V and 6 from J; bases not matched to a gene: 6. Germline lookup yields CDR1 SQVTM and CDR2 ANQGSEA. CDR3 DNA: TGCAGCGTTGAGGGGACTAGCCGCGGCAATGAGCAGTTCTTC. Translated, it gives CSVEGTSRGNEQFF.

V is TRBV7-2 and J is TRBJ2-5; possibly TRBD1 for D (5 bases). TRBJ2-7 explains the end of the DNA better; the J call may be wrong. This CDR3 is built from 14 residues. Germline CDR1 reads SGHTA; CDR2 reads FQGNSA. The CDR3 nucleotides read TGTGCCAGCAGCTTAGTAGGGGCTCGGTACGAGCAGTACTTC. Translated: CASSLVGARYEQYF.

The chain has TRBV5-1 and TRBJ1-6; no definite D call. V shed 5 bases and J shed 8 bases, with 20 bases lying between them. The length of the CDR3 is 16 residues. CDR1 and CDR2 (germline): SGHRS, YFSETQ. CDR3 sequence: CASSRRAVDGDSPLHF. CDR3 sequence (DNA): TGCGCCAGCAGTCGGCGGGCGGTCGATGGAGATTCACCCCTCCACTTT.

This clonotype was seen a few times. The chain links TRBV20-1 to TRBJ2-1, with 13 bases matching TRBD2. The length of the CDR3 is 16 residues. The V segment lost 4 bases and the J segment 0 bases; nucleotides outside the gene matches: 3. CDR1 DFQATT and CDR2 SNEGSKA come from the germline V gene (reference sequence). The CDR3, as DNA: TGCAGTGCTATCGGACTAGCGGGAGTCTCCTACAATGAGCAGTTCTTC. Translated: CSAIGLAGVSYNEQFF.

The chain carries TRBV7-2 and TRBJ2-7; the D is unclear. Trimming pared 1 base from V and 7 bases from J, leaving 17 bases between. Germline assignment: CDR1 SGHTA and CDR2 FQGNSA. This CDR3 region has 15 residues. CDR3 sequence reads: CASSLEASRGNEQYF. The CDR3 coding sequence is TGTGCCAGCAGCTTAGAGGCCTCTAGAGGCAATGAGCAGTACTTC.

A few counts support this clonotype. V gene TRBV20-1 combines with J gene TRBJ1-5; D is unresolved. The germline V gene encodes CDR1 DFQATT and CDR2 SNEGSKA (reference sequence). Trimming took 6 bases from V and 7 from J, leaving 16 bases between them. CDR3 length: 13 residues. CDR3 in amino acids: CSAASPGYQPQHF. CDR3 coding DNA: TGCAGTGCCGCAAGCCCGGGATACCAGCCCCAGCATTTT.

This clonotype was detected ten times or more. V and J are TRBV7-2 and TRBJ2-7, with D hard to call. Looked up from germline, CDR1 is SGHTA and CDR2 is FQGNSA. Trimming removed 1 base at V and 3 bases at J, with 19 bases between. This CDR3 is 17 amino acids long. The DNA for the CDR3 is TGTGCCAGCAGCTTAGTGGGGTCGGGTCAGGACCTCTACGAGCAGTACTTC. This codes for CASSLVGSGQDLYEQYF.

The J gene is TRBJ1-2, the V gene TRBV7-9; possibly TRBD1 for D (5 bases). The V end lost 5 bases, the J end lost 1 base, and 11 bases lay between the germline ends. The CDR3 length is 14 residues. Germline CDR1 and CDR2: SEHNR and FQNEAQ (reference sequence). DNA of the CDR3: TGTGCCAGCAGCCCTGGGGACGGTAACTATGGCTACACCTTC. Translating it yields CASSPGDGNYGYTF.

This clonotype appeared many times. DNA for the CDR3: TGTGCCACCAGTGATTTATTCACAGATACGCAGTATTTT. This translates into CATSDLFTDTQYF. The chain links TRBV24-1 to TRBJ2-3; D gene unclear. Germline CDR1 reads KGHDR; CDR2 reads SFDVKD. V lost 1 base, J lost 2 bases, and 3 bases lay in between. The CDR3 sequence is 13 residues long.

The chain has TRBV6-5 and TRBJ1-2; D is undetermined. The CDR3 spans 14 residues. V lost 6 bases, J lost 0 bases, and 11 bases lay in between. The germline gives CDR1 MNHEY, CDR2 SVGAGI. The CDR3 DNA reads TGTGCCAGCAGAAAGACGGCCTCTAACTATGGCTACACCTTC. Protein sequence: CASRKTASNYGYTF.

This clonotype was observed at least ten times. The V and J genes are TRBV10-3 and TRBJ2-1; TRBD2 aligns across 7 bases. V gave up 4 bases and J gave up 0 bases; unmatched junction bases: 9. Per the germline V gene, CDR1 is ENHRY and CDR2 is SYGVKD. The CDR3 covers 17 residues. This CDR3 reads CAISGNRGSSSYNEQFF. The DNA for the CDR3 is TGTGCCATCAGTGGAAACCGCGGGAGTAGCTCCTACAATGAGCAGTTCTTC.

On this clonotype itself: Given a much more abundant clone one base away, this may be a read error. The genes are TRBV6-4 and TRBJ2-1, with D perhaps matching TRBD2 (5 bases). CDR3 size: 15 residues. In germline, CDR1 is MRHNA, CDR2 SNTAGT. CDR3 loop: CASGDSAGSYNEQFF. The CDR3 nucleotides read TGTGCCAGCGGTGACTCGGCGGGCTCCTACAATGAGCAGTTCTTC.

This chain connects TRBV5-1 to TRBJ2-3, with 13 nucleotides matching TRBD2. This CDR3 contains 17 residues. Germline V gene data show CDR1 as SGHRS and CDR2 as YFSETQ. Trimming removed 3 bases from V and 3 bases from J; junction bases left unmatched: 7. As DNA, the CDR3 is TGCGCCAGCAGCTCTAGGACTAGCGGGGGCCCTACAGATACGCAGTATTTT. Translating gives CASSSRTSGGPTDTQYF.

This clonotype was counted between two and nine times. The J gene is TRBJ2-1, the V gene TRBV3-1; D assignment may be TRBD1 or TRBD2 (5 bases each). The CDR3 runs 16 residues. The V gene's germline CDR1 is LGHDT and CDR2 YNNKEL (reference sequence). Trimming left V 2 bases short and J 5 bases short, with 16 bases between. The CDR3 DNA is TGTGCCAGCAGCCAACCGAGGGACGGTTTAAACAATGAGCAGTTCTTC. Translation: CASSQPRDGLNNEQFF.

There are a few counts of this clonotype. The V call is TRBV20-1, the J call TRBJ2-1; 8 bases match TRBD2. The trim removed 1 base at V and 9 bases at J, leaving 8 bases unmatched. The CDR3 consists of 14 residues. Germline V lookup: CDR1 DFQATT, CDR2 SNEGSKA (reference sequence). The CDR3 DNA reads TGCAGTGCTAGAGCCATGAGCGGGAGTGGTGAGCAGTTCTTC. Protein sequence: CSARAMSGSGEQFF.

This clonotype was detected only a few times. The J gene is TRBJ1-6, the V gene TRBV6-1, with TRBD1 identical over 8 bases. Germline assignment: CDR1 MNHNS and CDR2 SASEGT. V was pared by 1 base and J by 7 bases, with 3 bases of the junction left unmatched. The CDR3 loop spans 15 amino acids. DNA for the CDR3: TGTGCCAGCAGTGAAGATACAGGGGGGAATTCACCCCTCCACTTT. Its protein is CASSEDTGGNSPLHF.

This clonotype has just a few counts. The CDR3 DNA sequence: TGTGCCAGCAGCTGGGGTCAGTTGCATTCACCCCTCCACTTT. It codes for CASSWGQLHSPLHF. The J gene is TRBJ1-6, the V gene TRBV5-5; D is uncertain. The germline V and J ends were trimmed by 3 bases and 8 bases, with 12 bases remaining between them. This CDR3 has 14 amino acids. Germline assignment: CDR1 SGHKS and CDR2 YYEKEE (reference sequence). Complete variable domain (other parts from reference TRBV5-5 and TRBJ1-6): DAGVTQSPTHLIKTRGQQVTLRCSPISGHKSVSWYQQVLGQGPQFIFQYYEKEERGRGNFPDRFSARQFPNYSSELNVNALLLGDSALYLCASSWGQLHSPLHFGNGTRLTVT.

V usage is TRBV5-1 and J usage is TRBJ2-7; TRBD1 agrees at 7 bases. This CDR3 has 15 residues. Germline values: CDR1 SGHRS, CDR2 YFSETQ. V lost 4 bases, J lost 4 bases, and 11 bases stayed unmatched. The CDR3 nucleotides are TGCGCCAGCAGCCACGGACAGGCCGGGTTTTACGAGCAGTACTTC. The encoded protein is CASSHGQAGFYEQYF.

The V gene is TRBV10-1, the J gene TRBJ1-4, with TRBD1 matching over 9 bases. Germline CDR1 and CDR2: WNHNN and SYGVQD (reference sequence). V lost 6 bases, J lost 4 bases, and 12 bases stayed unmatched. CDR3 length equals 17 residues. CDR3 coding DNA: TGCGCCAGCAGCGAACCGACCCGGGACAGGGTTAATGAAAAACTGTTTTTT. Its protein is CASSEPTRDRVNEKLFF.